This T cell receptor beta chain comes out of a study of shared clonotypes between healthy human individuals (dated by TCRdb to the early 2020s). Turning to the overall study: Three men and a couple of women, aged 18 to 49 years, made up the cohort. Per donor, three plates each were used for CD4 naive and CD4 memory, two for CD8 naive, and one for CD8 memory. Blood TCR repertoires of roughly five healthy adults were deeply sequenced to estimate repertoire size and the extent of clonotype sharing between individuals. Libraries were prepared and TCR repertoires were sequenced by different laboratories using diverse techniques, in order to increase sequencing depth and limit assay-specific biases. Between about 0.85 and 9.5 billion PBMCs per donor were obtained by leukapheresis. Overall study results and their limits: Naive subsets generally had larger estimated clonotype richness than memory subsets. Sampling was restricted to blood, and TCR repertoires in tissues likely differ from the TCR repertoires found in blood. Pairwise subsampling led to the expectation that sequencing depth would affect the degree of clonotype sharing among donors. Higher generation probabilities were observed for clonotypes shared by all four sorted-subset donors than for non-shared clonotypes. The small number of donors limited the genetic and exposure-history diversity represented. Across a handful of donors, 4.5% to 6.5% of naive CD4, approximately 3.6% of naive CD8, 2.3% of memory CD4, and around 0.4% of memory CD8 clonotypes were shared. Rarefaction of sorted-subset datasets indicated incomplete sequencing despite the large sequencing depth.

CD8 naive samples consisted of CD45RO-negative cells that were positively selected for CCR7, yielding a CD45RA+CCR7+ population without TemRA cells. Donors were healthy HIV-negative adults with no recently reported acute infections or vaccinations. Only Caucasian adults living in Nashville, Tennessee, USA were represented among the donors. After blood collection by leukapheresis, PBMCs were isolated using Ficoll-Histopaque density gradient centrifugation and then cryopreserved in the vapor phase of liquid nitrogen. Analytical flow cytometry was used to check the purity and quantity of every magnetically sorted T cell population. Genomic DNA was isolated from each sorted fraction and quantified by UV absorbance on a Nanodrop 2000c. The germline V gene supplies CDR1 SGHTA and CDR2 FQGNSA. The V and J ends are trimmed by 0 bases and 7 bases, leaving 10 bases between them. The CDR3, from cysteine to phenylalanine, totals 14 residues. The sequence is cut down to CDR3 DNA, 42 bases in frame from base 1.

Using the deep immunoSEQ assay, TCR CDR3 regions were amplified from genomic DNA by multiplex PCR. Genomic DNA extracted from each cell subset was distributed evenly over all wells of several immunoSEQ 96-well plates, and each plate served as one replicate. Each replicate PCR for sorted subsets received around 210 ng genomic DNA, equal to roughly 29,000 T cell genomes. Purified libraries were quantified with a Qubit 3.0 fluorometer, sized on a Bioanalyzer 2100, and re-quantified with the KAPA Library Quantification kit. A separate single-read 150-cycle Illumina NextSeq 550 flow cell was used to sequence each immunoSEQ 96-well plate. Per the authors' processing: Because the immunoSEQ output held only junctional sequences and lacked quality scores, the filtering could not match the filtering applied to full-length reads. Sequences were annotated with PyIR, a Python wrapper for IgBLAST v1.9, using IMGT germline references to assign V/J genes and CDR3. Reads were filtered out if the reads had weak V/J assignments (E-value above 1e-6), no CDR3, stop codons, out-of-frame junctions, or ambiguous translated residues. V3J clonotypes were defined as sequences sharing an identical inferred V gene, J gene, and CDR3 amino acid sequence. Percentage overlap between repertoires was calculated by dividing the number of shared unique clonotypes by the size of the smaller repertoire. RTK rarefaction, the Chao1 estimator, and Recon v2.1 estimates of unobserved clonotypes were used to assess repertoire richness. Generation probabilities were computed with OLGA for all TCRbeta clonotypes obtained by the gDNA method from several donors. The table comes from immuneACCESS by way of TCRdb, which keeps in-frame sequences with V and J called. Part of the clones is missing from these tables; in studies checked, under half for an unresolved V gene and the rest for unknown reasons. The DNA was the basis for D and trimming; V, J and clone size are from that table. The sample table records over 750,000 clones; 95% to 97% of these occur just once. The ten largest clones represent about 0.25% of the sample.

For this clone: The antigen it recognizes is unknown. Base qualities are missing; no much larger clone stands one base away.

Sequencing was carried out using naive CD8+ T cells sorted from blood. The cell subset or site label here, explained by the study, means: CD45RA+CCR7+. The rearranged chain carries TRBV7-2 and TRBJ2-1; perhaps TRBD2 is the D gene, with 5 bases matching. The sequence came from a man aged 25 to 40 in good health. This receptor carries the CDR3 CASSLASSRNEQFF. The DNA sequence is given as TGTGCCAGCAGCTTAGCCTCTAGCAGGAATGAGCAGTTCTTC.